The rows below give T cell receptor beta chains drawn from one sample of a study of blood T cell repertoires in COVID-19. Assay used: immunoSEQ multiplex PCR; TCRdb lists only in-frame clones, some missing. The data contain tens of thousands of clones, about two thirds of them singletons. Sample: peripheral blood. The receptors derive from a boy between 2 and 10 years old with active or convalescent COVID-19. Each CDR3 is given with its conserved first and last residue. The order of the fields is J gene, V gene, CDR3 length, clone size, D gene, CDR3 protein, CDR3 DNA. D genes are given only for firm matches. Part of the rows lack a size; the others show once, few, many or a class for expanded clones.

>TRBJ1-3|TRBV28|16|few|.
CASSFNRDGSRNTIYF
TGTGCCAGCAGTTTTAACAGGGATGGTAGTAGGAACACCATATATTTT
>TRBJ2-2|TRBV2|15|.|.
CASTLGGKRHRELFF
TGTGCCAGCACCCTGGGGGGAAAAAGGCACCGGGAGCTGTTTTTT
>TRBJ1-2|TRBV3-1/TRBV3-2|13|.|.
CASSQDGGAGYTF
TGTGCCAGCAGCCAAGATGGCGGGGCTGGCTACACCTTC
>TRBJ2-1|TRBV9|15|few|.
CASSGRRQPDNEQFF
TGTGCCAGCAGCGGTCGCAGGCAGCCCGACAATGAGCAGTTCTTC
>TRBJ1-2|TRBV28|13|.|.
CASSGQSQGGYTF
TGTGCCAGCAGTGGGCAAAGCCAAGGTGGCTACACCTTC
>TRBJ1-5|TRBV6-5|14|.|TRBD1
CASSYGQGNQPQHF
TGTGCCAGCAGTTACGGACAGGGTAATCAGCCCCAGCATTTT
>TRBJ1-2|TRBV5-1|14|.|TRBD1
CASSMDRGEDGYTF
TGCGCCAGCAGCATGGACAGGGGGGAAGATGGCTACACCTTC
>TRBJ2-7|TRBV5-5|15|.|.
CASSSHGQSSYEQYF
TGTGCCAGCAGCTCCCACGGACAGAGCTCCTACGAGCAGTACTTC
>TRBJ2-1|TRBV5-1|16|.|TRBD2
CASSLTSGGLGNEQFF
TGCGCCAGCAGCTTGACTAGCGGGGGTCTGGGCAATGAGCAGTTCTTC
>TRBJ2-7|TRBV7-9|17|.|.
CASSLVELGAPTYEQYF
TGTGCCAGCAGCTTAGTGGAGCTGGGGGCTCCCACCTACGAGCAGTACTTC
>TRBJ2-1|TRBV28|14|.|.
CASSLAVPYNEQFF
TGTGCCAGCAGTTTGGCTGTACCTTACAATGAGCAGTTCTTC
>TRBJ2-1|TRBV9|16|.|.
CASSVGWQGPNNEQFF
TGTGCCAGCAGCGTTGGGTGGCAGGGGCCGAACAATGAGCAGTTCTTC
>TRBJ1-4|TRBV10-3|16|.|.
CAISESGDTYNEKLFF
TGTGCCATCAGTGAGTCGGGGGACACCTATAATGAAAAACTGTTTTTT
>TRBJ2-5|TRBV5-1|11|.|TRBD2
CASSPGTTQHF
TGCGCCAGCAGCCCGGGGACTACCCAGCACTTC
>TRBJ1-2|TRBV18|13|.|.
CASSRDKHYGYTF
TGTGCCAGCTCCCGTGACAAACACTATGGCTACACCTTC
>TRBJ2-7|TRBV11-2|15|.|TRBD2
CASSRTSGRSYEQYF
TGTGCCAGCAGTCGCACTAGCGGGAGAAGCTACGAGCAGTACTTC
>TRBJ1-6|TRBV10-3|14|few|.
CAISEGGNNSPLHF
TGTGCCATCAGTGAGGGGGGCAATAATTCACCCCTCCACTTT
>TRBJ1-5|TRBV6-6|14|.|.
CASSGQYSNQPQHF
TGTGCCAGCAGTGGACAGTATAGCAATCAGCCCCAGCATTTT
>TRBJ2-1|TRBV7-9|13|.|.
CASRQGSYNEQFF
TGTGCCAGCAGACAGGGTTCCTACAATGAGCAGTTCTTC
>TRBJ2-3|TRBV7-2|17|.|TRBD2
CASSSQTSGRARDTQYF
TGTGCCAGCAGCTCCCAGACTAGCGGGAGGGCCCGGGATACGCAGTATTTT
>TRBJ2-2|TRBV7-6|17|.|TRBD1
CASSLGGTGSNTGELFF
TGTGCCAGCAGCTTAGGCGGGACAGGGTCCAACACCGGGGAGCTGTTTTTT
>TRBJ1-1|TRBV5-5|13|.|.
CASMGHQNTEAFF
TGTGCCAGCATGGGACACCAGAACACTGAAGCTTTCTTT
>TRBJ2-7|TRBV27|21|.|TRBD1
CASSLSKREGGQGLVENEQYF
TGTGCCAGCAGTTTATCAAAAAGGGAAGGTGGACAGGGGTTGGTCGAGAACGAGCAGTACTTC
>TRBJ2-5|TRBV3-1/TRBV3-2|15|.|TRBD1
CASSHFGQGGETQYF
TGTGCCAGCAGCCACTTCGGACAGGGAGGAGAGACCCAGTACTTC
>TRBJ1-1|TRBV29-1|16|few|TRBD1
CSVTDPGTGVNTEAFF
TGCAGCGTGACGGACCCCGGGACAGGGGTTAACACTGAAGCTTTCTTT
>TRBJ2-2|TRBV7-8|14|.|.
CASSSVSYTGELFF
TGTGCCAGCAGCTCAGTTAGCTACACCGGGGAGCTGTTTTTT